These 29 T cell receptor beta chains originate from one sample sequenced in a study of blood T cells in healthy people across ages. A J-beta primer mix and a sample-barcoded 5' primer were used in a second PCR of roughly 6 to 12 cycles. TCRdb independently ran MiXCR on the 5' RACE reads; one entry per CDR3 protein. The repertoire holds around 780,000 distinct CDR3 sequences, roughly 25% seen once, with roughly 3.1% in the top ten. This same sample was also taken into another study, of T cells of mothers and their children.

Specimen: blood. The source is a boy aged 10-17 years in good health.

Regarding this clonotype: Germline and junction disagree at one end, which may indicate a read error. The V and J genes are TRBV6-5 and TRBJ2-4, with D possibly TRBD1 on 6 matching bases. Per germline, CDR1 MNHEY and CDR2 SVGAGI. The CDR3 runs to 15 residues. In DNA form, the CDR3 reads TGTGCCAGCAGGGGTACAGGGACGGCCAAAAGCATTCTGTACTTC. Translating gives CASRGTGTAKSILYF.

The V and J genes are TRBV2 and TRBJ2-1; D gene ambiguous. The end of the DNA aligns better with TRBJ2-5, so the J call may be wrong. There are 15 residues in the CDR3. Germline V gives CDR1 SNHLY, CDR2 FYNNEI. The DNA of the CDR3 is TGTGCCAGCAGTGCTTTAGGTCTGTCGCGGGAGACCCAGTACTTC. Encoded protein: CASSALGLSRETQYF.

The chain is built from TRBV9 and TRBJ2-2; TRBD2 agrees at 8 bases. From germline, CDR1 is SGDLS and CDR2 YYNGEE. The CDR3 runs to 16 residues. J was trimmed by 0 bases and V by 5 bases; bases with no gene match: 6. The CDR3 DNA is TGTGCCAGCAGTGAAGCGGGGGCCCCGAACACCGGGGAGCTGTTTTTT. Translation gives CASSEAGAPNTGELFF. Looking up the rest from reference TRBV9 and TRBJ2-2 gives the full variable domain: DSGVTQTPKHLITATGQRVTLRCSPRSGDLSVYWYQQSLDQGLQFLIQYYNGEERAKGNILERFSAQQFPDLHSELNLSSLELGDSALYFCASSEAGAPNTGELFFGEGSRLTVL.

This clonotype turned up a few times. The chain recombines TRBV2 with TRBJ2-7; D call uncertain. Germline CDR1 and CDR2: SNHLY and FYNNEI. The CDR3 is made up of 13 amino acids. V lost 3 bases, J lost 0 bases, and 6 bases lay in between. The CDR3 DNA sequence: TGTGCCAGCAGTGAGCGGTTCTCCTACGAGCAGTACTTC. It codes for CASSERFSYEQYF. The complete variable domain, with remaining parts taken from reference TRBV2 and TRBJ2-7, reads EPEVTQTPSHQVTQMGQEVILRCVPISNHLYFYWYRQILGQKVEFLVSFYNNEISEKSEIFDDQFSVERPDGSNFTLKIRSTKLEDSAMYFCASSERFSYEQYFGPGTRLTVT.

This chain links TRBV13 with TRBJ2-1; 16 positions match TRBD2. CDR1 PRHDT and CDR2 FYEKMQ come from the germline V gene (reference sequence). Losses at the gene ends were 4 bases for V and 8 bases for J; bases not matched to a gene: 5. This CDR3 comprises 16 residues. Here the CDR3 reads CASSSGLAGGQYEQFF. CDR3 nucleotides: TGTGCCAGCAGCTCGGGACTAGCGGGGGGGCAATATGAGCAGTTCTTC.

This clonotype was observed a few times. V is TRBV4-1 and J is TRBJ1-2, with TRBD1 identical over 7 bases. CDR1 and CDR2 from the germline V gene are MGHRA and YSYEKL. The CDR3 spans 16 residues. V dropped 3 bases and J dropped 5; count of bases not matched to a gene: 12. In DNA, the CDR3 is TGCGCCAGCAGCCACCTGCTCAGACAGGGACCTTATGGCTACACCTTC. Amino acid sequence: CASSHLLRQGPYGYTF.

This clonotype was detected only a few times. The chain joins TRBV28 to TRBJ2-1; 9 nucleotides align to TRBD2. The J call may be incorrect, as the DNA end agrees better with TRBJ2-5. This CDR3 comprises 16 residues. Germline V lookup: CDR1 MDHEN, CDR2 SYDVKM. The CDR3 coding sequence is TGTGCCAGCAGAAATGGCGGGGGGGCGTCACGAGAGACCCAGTACTTC. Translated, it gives CASRNGGGASRETQYF.

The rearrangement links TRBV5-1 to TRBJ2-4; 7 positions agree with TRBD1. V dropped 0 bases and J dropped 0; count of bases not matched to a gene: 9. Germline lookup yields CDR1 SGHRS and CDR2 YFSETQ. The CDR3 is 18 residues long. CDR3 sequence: CASSLALFRGSAKNIQYF. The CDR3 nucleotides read TGCGCCAGCAGCTTGGCCCTATTCAGGGGGTCAGCCAAAAACATTCAGTACTTC.

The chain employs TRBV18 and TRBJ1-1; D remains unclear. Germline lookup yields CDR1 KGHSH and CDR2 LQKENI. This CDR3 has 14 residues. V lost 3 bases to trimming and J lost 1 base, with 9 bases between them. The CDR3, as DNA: TGTGCCAGCTCACCTACTCAAGGGAACACTGAAGCTTTCTTT. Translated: CASSPTQGNTEAFF.

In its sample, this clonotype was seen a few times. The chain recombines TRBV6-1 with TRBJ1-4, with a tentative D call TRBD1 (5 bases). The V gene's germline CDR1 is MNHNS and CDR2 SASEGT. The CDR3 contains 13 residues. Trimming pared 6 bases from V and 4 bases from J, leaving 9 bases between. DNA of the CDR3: TGTGCCAGCAGAACAGGTGTTAATGAAAAACTGTTTTTT. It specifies CASRTGVNEKLFF.

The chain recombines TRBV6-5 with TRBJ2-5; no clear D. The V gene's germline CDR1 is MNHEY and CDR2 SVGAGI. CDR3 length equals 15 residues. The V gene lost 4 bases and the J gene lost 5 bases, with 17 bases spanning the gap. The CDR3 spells CASSSPTGPDETQYF. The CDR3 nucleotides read TGTGCCAGCAGTTCACCTACCGGACCTGATGAGACCCAGTACTTC.

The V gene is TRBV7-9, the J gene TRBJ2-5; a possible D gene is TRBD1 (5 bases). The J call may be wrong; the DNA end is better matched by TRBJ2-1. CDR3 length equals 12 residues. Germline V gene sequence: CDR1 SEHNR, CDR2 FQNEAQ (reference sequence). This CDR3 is CASSDSFNEQFF. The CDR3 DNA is TGTGCCAGCAGCGACAGTTTCAATGAGCAGTTCTTC.

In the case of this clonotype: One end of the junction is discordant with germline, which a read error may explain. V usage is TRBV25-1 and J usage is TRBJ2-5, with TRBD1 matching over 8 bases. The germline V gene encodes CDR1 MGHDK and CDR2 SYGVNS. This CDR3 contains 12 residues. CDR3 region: CASGDRGETQYF. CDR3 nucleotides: TGTGCCAGCGGTGACAGGGGAGAGACCCAGTACTTC.

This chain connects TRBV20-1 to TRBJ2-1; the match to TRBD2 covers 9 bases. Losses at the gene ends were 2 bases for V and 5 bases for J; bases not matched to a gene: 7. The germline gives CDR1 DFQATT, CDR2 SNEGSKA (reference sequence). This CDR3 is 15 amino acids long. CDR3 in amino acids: CSARNQRGAHNEQFF. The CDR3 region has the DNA TGCAGTGCTAGAAACCAGCGGGGGGCTCACAATGAGCAGTTCTTC.

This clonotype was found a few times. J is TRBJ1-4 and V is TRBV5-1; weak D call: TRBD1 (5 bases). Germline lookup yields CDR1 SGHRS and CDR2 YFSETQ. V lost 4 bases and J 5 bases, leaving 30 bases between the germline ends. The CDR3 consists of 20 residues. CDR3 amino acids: CASSRSPRQFWHRINEKLFF. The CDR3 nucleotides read TGCGCCAGCAGCCGGTCCCCCCGACAGTTCTGGCACCGCATCAATGAAAAACTGTTTTTT.

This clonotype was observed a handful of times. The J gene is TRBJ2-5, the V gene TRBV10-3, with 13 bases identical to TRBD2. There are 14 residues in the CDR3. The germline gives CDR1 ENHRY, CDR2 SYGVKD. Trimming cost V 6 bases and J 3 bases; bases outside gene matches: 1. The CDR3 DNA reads TGTGCCATCAGCGGACTAGCGGGGGAAGAGACCCAGTACTTC. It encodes CAISGLAGEETQYF.

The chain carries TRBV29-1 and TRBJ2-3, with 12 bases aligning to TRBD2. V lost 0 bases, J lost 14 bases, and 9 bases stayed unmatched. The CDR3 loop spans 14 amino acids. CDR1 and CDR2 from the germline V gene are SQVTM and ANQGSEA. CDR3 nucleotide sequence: TGCAGCGTTGAAGATCTAGCGGGGGGGCCCTCACCGTATTTT. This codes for CSVEDLAGGPSPYF.

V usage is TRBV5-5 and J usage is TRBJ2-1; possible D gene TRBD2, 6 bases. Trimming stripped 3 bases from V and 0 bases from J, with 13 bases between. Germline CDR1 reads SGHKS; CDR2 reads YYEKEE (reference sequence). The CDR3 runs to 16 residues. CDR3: CASSSAGLASYNEQFF. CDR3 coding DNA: TGTGCCAGCAGCTCGGCGGGGCTAGCCTCCTACAATGAGCAGTTCTTC.

The DNA of the CDR3 is TGCGCCAGCAGCCAACCGGGACAGGGGGGAAACGAGCAGTACTTC. As protein: CASSQPGQGGNEQYF. This chain connects TRBV4-1 to TRBJ2-7, with TRBD1 identical over 11 bases. Germline trimming cut 2 bases from V and 5 bases from J; bases unmatched to any gene: 5. In germline, CDR1 is MGHRA, CDR2 YSYEKL. This CDR3 spans 15 amino acids.

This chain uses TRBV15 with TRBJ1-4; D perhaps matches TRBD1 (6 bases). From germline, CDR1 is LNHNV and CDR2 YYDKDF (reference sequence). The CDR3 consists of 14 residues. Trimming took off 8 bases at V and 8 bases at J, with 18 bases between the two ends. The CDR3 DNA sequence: TGTGCCACCGGGCGACGAACCGGGACAGAAAAACTGTTTTTT. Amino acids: CATGRRTGTEKLFF.

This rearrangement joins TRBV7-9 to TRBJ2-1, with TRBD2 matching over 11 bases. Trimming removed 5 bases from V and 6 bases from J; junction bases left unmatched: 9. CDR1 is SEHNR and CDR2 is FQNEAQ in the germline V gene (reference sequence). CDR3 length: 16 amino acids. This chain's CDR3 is CASSPRLLAGVNEQFF. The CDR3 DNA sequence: TGTGCCAGCAGCCCGCGACTACTAGCGGGGGTCAATGAGCAGTTCTTC.

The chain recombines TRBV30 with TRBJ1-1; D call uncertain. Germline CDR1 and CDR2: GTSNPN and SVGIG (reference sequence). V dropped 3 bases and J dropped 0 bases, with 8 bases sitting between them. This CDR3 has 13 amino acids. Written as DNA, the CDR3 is TGTGCCTGGAGGGGATCGATGAACACTGAAGCTTTCTTT. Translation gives CAWRGSMNTEAFF.

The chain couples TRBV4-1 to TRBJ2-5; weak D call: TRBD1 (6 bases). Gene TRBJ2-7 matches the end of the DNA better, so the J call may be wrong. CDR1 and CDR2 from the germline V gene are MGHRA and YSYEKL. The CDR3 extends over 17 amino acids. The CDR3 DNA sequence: TGCGCCAGCAGCCAAGATCTAGGGGACAAAGGGTACTACGAGCAGTACTTC. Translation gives CASSQDLGDKGYYEQYF.

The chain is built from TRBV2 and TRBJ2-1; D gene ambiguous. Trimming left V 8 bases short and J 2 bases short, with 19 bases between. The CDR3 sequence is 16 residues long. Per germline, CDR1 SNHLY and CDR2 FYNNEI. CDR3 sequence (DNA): TGTGCCAGCGCGTGGGCCGAAAGGGCTCCCTACAATGAGCAGTTCTTC. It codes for CASAWAERAPYNEQFF.

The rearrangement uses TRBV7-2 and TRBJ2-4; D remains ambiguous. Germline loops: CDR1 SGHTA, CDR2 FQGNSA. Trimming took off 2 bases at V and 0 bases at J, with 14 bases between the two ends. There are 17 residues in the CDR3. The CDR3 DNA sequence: TGTGCCAGCAGCTTATATCCCCCGAACCTAGCCAAAAACATTCAGTACTTC. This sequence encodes CASSLYPPNLAKNIQYF.

The CDR3 spells CASSEGVGANYGYTF. Written as DNA, the CDR3 is TGTGCCAGCAGTGAGGGAGTCGGGGCTAACTATGGCTACACCTTC. The J gene is TRBJ1-2, the V gene TRBV2; D unresolved. The CDR3 contains 15 residues. The V end lost 3 bases, the J end lost 0 bases, and 11 bases lay between the germline ends. Germline CDR1 and CDR2: SNHLY and FYNNEI.

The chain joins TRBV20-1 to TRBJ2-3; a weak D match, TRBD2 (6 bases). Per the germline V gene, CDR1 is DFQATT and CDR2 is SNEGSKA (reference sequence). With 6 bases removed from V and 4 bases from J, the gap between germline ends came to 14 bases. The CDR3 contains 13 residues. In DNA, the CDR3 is TGCAGTGCCGGACTGGGGGGTGCAGATACGCAGTATTTT. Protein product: CSAGLGGADTQYF.

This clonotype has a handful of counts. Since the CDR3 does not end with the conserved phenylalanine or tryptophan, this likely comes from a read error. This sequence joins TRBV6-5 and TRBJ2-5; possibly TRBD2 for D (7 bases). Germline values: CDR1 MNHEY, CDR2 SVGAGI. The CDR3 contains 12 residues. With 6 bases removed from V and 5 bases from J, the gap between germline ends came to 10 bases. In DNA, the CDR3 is TGTGCCAGCAGGAGGGGGGGTGAGACCCAGTACTCC. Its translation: CASRRGGETQYS.

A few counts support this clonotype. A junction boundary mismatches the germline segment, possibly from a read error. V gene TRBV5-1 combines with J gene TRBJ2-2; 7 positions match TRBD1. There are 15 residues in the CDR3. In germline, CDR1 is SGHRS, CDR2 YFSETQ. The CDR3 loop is CASSLMQGETGELFF. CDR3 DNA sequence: TGCGCCAGCAGCTTGATGCAGGGGGAGACCGGGGAGCTGTTCTTT.